These 5 T cell receptor beta chains came from one sample sequenced in a study of vaccination effects on CD4 cells after COVID-19. Peptide-pool stimulation followed by sequencing identified expanded antigen-specific CD4+ clonotypes in the ViraFEST assay. CD4+ T cell isolation took place after 10 days of culture. Participants were given two doses of BNT162b2 or mRNA-1273 vaccine. The repertoire was sequenced with immunoSEQ multiplex PCR; TCRdb's copy has only in-frame clones and lacks some. The sample carries about 16,000 clones, roughly 76% recorded once. No antigen has been assigned to these receptors. The sequences come from CD4+ T cells from PBMCs cultured with HCoV-NL63 spike peptides, collected after COVID-19 vaccination. These receptors originate from a human donor who received a COVID-19 vaccine.

The chain employs TRBV2 and TRBJ1-2; D is unresolved. CDR1 and CDR2 (germline): SNHLY, FYNNEI. The CDR3 contains 14 residues. V was pared by 1 base and J by 2 bases, with 8 bases between. The CDR3 DNA follows: TGTGCCAGCAGTGAAGGGGTAATGAACTATGGCTACACCTTC. It is translated as CASSEGVMNYGYTF.

In regard to this clone: Within the sample, other DNA sequences also encode this same CDR3. The chain combines TRBV9 with TRBJ2-1, with 9 nucleotides matching TRBD2. The V gene end was trimmed by 2 bases and the J gene end by 2 bases; junction bases not matched to a gene: 2. Germline CDR1 is SGDLS and CDR2 is YYNGEE. The CDR3 spans 15 residues. The CDR3 here is CASSVSGGPYNEQFF. CDR3 nucleotides: TGTGCCAGCAGCGTTAGCGGGGGACCCTACAATGAGCAGTTCTTC.

This clone turned up a few times. The V gene is TRBV28, the J gene TRBJ2-2, with D possibly matching TRBD2 (5 bases). This CDR3 comprises 13 residues. Germline values: CDR1 MDHEN, CDR2 SYDVKM. V was cut by 3 bases and J by 6 bases, with 8 bases left in between. The CDR3 spells CASSLVRAGELFF. As DNA, the CDR3 is TGTGCCAGCAGTTTGGTGCGGGCCGGGGAGCTGTTTTTT.

The rearrangement uses TRBV12-3 or TRBV12-4 and TRBJ2-5; D is uncertain. The V and J ends lost 5 bases and 2 bases respectively, with 9 bases between them. CDR3 length equals 13 residues. CDR3 protein: CASSTGKQETQYF. The CDR3 DNA is TGTGCCAGCAGTACGGGCAAACAAGAGACCCAGTACTTC.

This sequence joins TRBV6-6 and TRBJ2-2, with D unresolved. The CDR3 extends over 11 amino acids. The V gene lost 6 bases and the J gene lost 8 bases, with 7 bases spanning the gap. CDR1 is MNHNY and CDR2 is SVGAGI in the germline V gene (reference sequence). The CDR3 protein is CASSLAGELFF. CDR3 sequence (DNA): TGTGCCAGCAGCCTGGCTGGGGAGCTGTTTTTT.